Shown below are 27 T cell receptor beta chains from a single sample sequenced in a study of cytomegalovirus exposure and HLA in healthy donors. Sequenced by immunoSEQ multiplex PCR; TCRdb stores in-frame clones only, minus some. The sample lists about 360,000 clones; about nine tenths were seen once. Material for sequencing was PBMCs. The receptors were sampled from a young woman in good health and CMV-seronegative.

This chain uses TRBV28 with TRBJ2-7, with D perhaps TRBD1 (5 bases). Trimming left V 6 bases short and J 4 bases short, with 13 bases between. This CDR3 comprises 13 residues. Germline V lookup: CDR1 MDHEN, CDR2 SYDVKM. This CDR3 is CASRQVNEYEQYF. The CDR3 region has the DNA TGTGCCAGCAGACAGGTCAATGAGTACGAGCAGTACTTC.

This clone has just one count. The CDR3 sequence is CASRSWRGYTF. The CDR3 nucleotides are TGTGCCAGCAGATCTTGGCGGGGCTACACCTTC. J is TRBJ1-2 and V is TRBV28; unclear D gene. The V gene lost 6 bases and the J gene lost 8 bases, with 10 bases spanning the gap. This CDR3 comprises 11 residues. CDR1 and CDR2 (germline): MDHEN, SYDVKM.

Points on this clone: The same CDR3 is also encoded by other DNA sequences in this sample. The chain recombines TRBV2 with TRBJ1-1; possibly TRBD1 for D (5 bases). The CDR3 extends over 15 amino acids. The V and J ends lost 3 bases and 4 bases respectively, with 15 bases between them. Germline V gene data show CDR1 as SNHLY and CDR2 as FYNNEI. CDR3 coding DNA: TGTGCCAGCAGTGATGTAGGGGCGCAGGGCACTGAAGCTTTCTTT. Translation gives CASSDVGAQGTEAFF.

Worth noting for this clone: The germline gene is not matched at one end of the junction; a read error may be the cause. The chain employs TRBV7-8 and TRBJ2-3; 11 bases line up with TRBD1. Germline lookup yields CDR1 SGHVS and CDR2 FQNEAQ. This CDR3 region has 16 residues. In DNA form, the CDR3 reads TGTGCCAGCAGCCCCATCCTCGGACAGGGGGCGAGGTCAGGGTTTTTT. Protein sequence: CASSPILGQGARSGFF.

The chain uses TRBV28 and TRBJ2-1; 7 bases align to TRBD2. Trimming cost V 5 bases and J 5 bases; bases outside gene matches: 9. This CDR3 spans 15 amino acids. The germline V gene has CDR1 MDHEN and CDR2 SYDVKM. The CDR3 coding sequence is TGTGCCAGCAGTCCGGAACGGGAGGCCCACAATGAGCAGTTCTTC. Translated: CASSPEREAHNEQFF.

This chain's CDR3 is CAWRQQGRNTEAFF. The DNA of the CDR3 is TGTGCCTGGAGACAACAGGGGAGGAACACTGAAGCTTTCTTT. V gene TRBV30 combines with J gene TRBJ1-1; 7 nucleotides align to TRBD1. This CDR3 contains 14 residues. The germline V gene encodes CDR1 GTSNPN and CDR2 SVGIG (reference sequence). The trim removed 3 bases at V and 1 base at J, leaving 5 bases unmatched.

The table lists this clone with a count of one. The rearrangement links TRBV14 to TRBJ2-7, with 7 bases that match TRBD2. Germline-derived CDR1 and CDR2 are SGHDN and FVKESK. The CDR3 runs to 15 residues. The junction had 19 bases not matched to a gene; V was cut back by 4 bases and J by 13 bases. The CDR3 DNA reads TGTGCCAGCAGCCGCAAGAACAGTGGGGGACTACTAGTATACTTC. Translating gives CASSRKNSGGLLVYF.

The chain recombines TRBV30 with TRBJ2-2; 9 bases are shared with TRBD2. This CDR3 is 16 amino acids long. The J segment lost 7 bases and the V segment lost 3 bases, leaving 12 bases of the junction unmatched. CDR1 and CDR2 from the germline V gene are GTSNPN and SVGIG (reference sequence). The CDR3 here is CAWRAGTSLAGGELFF. DNA for the CDR3: TGTGCCTGGAGAGCGGGGACTAGCCTGGCTGGCGGGGAGCTGTTTTTT.

J is TRBJ2-7 and V is TRBV27; perhaps TRBD2 as D (6 bases). V was trimmed by 0 bases and J by 2 bases, leaving 11 bases between them. Germline V gives CDR1 MNHEY, CDR2 SMNVEV (reference sequence). The CDR3 extends over 15 amino acids. CDR3 in amino acids: CASSLSSGRTYEQYF. The CDR3 DNA sequence: TGTGCCAGCAGTTTATCTAGCGGCCGCACCTACGAGCAGTACTTC.

The chain employs TRBV27 and TRBJ2-3; TRBD1 agrees at 8 bases. The J segment lost 2 bases and the V segment lost 7 bases, leaving 11 bases of the junction unmatched. The germline CDR1 and CDR2 sequences are MNHEY and SMNVEV (reference sequence). The CDR3 consists of 16 residues. The CDR3, as DNA: TGTGCCAGCACCCCCTTGGGGGACAGGACCACAGATACGCAGTATTTT. It encodes CASTPLGDRTTDTQYF.

In DNA, the CDR3 is TGTGCCAGCAGCGTAGAAGGACAGGGTAATGGAAACACCATATATTTT. It codes for CASSVEGQGNGNTIYF. The chain employs TRBV9 and TRBJ1-3; 8 bases align to TRBD1. CDR3 length: 16 residues. Germline V gene lookup returns CDR1 SGDLS and CDR2 YYNGEE. J gave up 3 bases and V 0 bases, and 5 bases lay outside the gene matches.

V is TRBV15 and J is TRBJ1-2, with 8 bases identical to TRBD1. CDR1 is LNHNV and CDR2 is YYDKDF in the germline V gene (reference sequence). Germline trimming cut 7 bases from V and 8 bases from J; bases unmatched to any gene: 9. The CDR3 loop spans 13 amino acids. The CDR3: CATTRDRFDGYTF. The CDR3, as DNA: TGTGCCACCACCCGGGACAGGTTTGACGGCTACACCTTC.

The chain carries TRBV7-9 and TRBJ2-1; 9 nucleotides agree with TRBD2. The CDR3 runs to 17 residues. CDR1 and CDR2 (germline): SEHNR, FQNEAQ (reference sequence). With V trimmed by 6 bases and J by 4 bases, 13 bases remained unmatched. CDR3 protein: CASRFGDIAGEYNEQFF. CDR3 in DNA: TGTGCCAGCAGATTCGGGGATATAGCGGGGGAATACAATGAGCAGTTCTTC.

This chain links TRBV6-1 with TRBJ2-7, with TRBD1 matching over 8 bases. Looked up from germline, CDR1 is MNHNS and CDR2 is SASEGT. The CDR3 has 16 residues. J gave up 5 bases and V 1 base, and 10 bases lay outside the gene matches. CDR3: CASSEGVMGRGHEQYF. The CDR3 DNA is TGTGCCAGCAGTGAAGGGGTTATGGGCAGGGGGCACGAGCAGTACTTC.

The rearrangement links TRBV9 to TRBJ2-3, with 7 positions matching TRBD1. The trim removed 3 bases at V and 0 bases at J, leaving 4 bases unmatched. The CDR3 totals 15 residues. The germline V gene encodes CDR1 SGDLS and CDR2 YYNGEE. The CDR3: CASSGDSWSTDTQYF. Written as DNA, the CDR3 is TGTGCCAGCAGCGGGGACAGTTGGAGCACAGATACGCAGTATTTT.

This chain connects TRBV5-1 to TRBJ2-5; perhaps TRBD2 as D (7 bases). Trimming removed 4 bases at V and 5 bases at J, with 18 bases between. This CDR3 has 15 residues. Per the germline V gene, CDR1 is SGHRS and CDR2 is YFSETQ. The CDR3 region is CASSPLGGARETQYF. CDR3 DNA sequence: TGCGCCAGCAGCCCTCTGGGGGGGGCAAGGGAGACCCAGTACTTC.

The chain uses TRBV5-1 and TRBJ2-3, with 8 bases fitting TRBD2. Trimming cost V 0 bases and J 6 bases; bases outside gene matches: 12. The CDR3 covers 17 residues. The V gene's germline CDR1 is SGHRS and CDR2 YFSETQ. The CDR3: CASSLAGVAGILDTQYF. The CDR3 DNA follows: TGCGCCAGCAGCTTGGCTGGGGTAGCGGGGATTCTTGATACGCAGTATTTT. Drawing the rest from reference TRBV5-1 and TRBJ2-3, the complete variable domain is KAGVTQTPRYLIKTRGQQVTLSCSPISGHRSVSWYQQTPGQGLQFLFEYFSETQRNKGNFPGRFSGRQFSNSRSEMNVSTLELGDSALYLCASSLAGVAGILDTQYFGPGTRLTVL.

The chain has TRBV4-1 and TRBJ2-7, with D possibly being TRBD2 (6 bases). Germline V gene lookup returns CDR1 MGHRA and CDR2 YSYEKL. The CDR3 has 14 residues. V was shortened by 4 bases and J by 3 bases, with 13 bases between the two germline ends. CDR3 bases: TGCGCCAGCAGCCCAACCGGGACTTACTACGAGCAGTACTTC. Translation: CASSPTGTYYEQYF.

This clone has more than one count but fewer than ten. This chain connects TRBV6-4 to TRBJ1-5; no clear D. V was trimmed by 5 bases and J by 1 base, leaving 6 bases between them. The CDR3 extends over 13 amino acids. Germline loops: CDR1 MRHNA, CDR2 SNTAGT. CDR3 residues: CASSSGSNQPQHF. In DNA, the CDR3 is TGTGCCAGCAGTTCGGGGAGCAATCAGCCCCAGCATTTT.

The V gene is TRBV4-1, the J gene TRBJ2-1; TRBD2 agrees at 12 bases. This CDR3 is built from 17 residues. Germline CDR1 is MGHRA and CDR2 is YSYEKL. V was pared by 3 bases and J by 1 base, with 4 bases of the junction left unmatched. The DNA of the CDR3 is TGCGCCAGCAGCCACCGGACTAGCGGGATTTCCTACAATGAGCAGTTCTTC. Its protein product is CASSHRTSGISYNEQFF.

J is TRBJ1-1 and V is TRBV18; D gene ambiguous. Trimming removed 1 base from V and 0 bases from J, with 12 bases in between. This CDR3 is built from 16 residues. Germline V gene lookup returns CDR1 KGHSH and CDR2 LQKENI. The CDR3: CASSPRERIMNTEAFF. In DNA form, the CDR3 reads TGTGCCAGCTCACCACGGGAGCGGATTATGAACACTGAAGCTTTCTTT. The full variable domain, its missing parts supplied by reference TRBV18 and TRBJ1-1, is NAGVMQNPRHLVRRRGQEARLRCSPMKGHSHVYWYRQLPEEGLKFMVYLQKENIIDESGMPKERFSAEFPKEGPSILRIQQVVRGDSAAYFCASSPRERIMNTEAFFGQGTRLTVV.

The rearrangement links TRBV7-6 to TRBJ1-6; 7 bases are a match to TRBD1. The CDR3 covers 16 residues. Germline CDR1 is SGHVS and CDR2 is FNYEAQ. Trimming cost V 5 bases and J 5 bases; bases outside gene matches: 9. The CDR3 DNA follows: TGTGCCAGCAGCCTACTCCGGGACAGCAATAATTCACCCCTCCACTTT. This translates into CASSLLRDSNNSPLHF.

A few counts support this clone. This rearrangement joins TRBV6-1 to TRBJ2-2; maybe TRBD2 (6 bases). CDR1 and CDR2 from the germline V gene are MNHNS and SASEGT. Trimming cost V 2 bases and J 6 bases, with 13 bases left between them. This CDR3 has 15 amino acids. Here the CDR3 DNA reads TGTGCCAGCAGTGAAAAAGTCGGGAGTCCCGGGGAGCTGTTTTTT. This gives the protein CASSEKVGSPGELFF.

This chain links TRBV29-1 with TRBJ1-2; D is unresolved. This CDR3 has 12 amino acids. CDR1 and CDR2 (germline): SQVTM, ANQGSEA. The germline V and J ends were trimmed by 5 bases and 0 bases, with 7 bases remaining between them. CDR3 in amino acids: CSVSGSNYGYTF. CDR3 DNA: TGCAGCGTTTCGGGTTCTAACTATGGCTACACCTTC.

This clone was picked up one time. V gene TRBV7-6 combines with J gene TRBJ1-3; D is unresolved. The CDR3 covers 15 residues. The germline V gene has CDR1 SGHVS and CDR2 FNYEAQ. Between the trimmed V and J ends, which lost 7 bases and 0 bases, there was a span of 13 bases. The CDR3 region has the DNA TGTGCCAGCACCATATGGCACAACTCTGGAAACACCATATATTTT. Translation: CASTIWHNSGNTIYF.

The chain has TRBV27 and TRBJ1-6; D gene ambiguous. Germline assignment: CDR1 MNHEY and CDR2 SMNVEV (reference sequence). Trimming removed 5 bases at V and 4 bases at J, with 3 bases between. The CDR3 length is 12 residues. In DNA form, the CDR3 reads TGTGCCAGCAGTCTATATAATTCACCCCTCCACTTT. Encoded protein: CASSLYNSPLHF.

This CDR3 reads CASSGTQAFF. CDR3 nucleotides: TGCGCCAGCAGTGGAACACAAGCTTTCTTT. The V call is TRBV10-1, the J call TRBJ1-1; D uncertain. The CDR3 sequence is 10 residues long. V was shortened by 4 bases and J by 9 bases, with 6 bases between the two germline ends. Germline-derived CDR1 and CDR2 are WNHNN and SYGVQD (reference sequence).